This is a list of T cell receptor beta chains from one sample in a study of blood T cell repertoires in COVID-19. Assay: immunoSEQ multiplex PCR; the TCRdb copy retains only in-frame clones and omits some. The table includes around 310,000 clones, roughly 90% detected once. Sequencing input: peripheral blood. The origin of the receptors is a woman between 50 and 59 years old with active or convalescent COVID-19. The CDR3 runs from the conserved cysteine through the conserved F or W. The D gene is left open where the match is weak. Where a row states a size, it is once, few, many or the class of an expanded clone; other rows omit it.

size: .; V: TRBV19; D: TRBD1; J: TRBJ2-1; CDR3: CASSYRDRSYNEQFF; DNA: TGTGCCAGTAGTTACCGGGACAGGTCCTACAATGAGCAGTTCTTC
size: .; V: TRBV5-1; D: TRBD2; J: TRBJ2-7; CDR3: CASSQYPGLAGTYEQYF; DNA: TGCGCCAGCAGCCAGTACCCTGGACTAGCGGGGACCTACGAGCAGTACTTC
size: .; V: TRBV4-3; D: TRBD1; J: TRBJ2-6; CDR3: CASSPGTGGGLGANVLTF; DNA: TGCGCCAGCAGCCCAGGGACAGGGGGCGGTCTCGGGGCCAACGTCCTGACTTTC
size: .; V: TRBV7-3; D: .; J: TRBJ2-1; CDR3: CASSQGLNNEQFF; DNA: TGTGCCAGCAGCCAAGGACTAAACAATGAGCAGTTCTTC
size: .; V: TRBV27; D: TRBD2; J: TRBJ2-7; CDR3: CASSLTSDLNEQYF; DNA: TGTGCCAGCAGTCTGACTAGCGACCTGAACGAGCAGTACTTC
size: .; V: TRBV7-9; D: .; J: TRBJ1-1; CDR3: CASNLDSLDEAFF; DNA: TGTGCCAGCAACCTCGACAGCCTCGATGAAGCTTTCTTT
size: .; V: TRBV7-9; D: TRBD2; J: TRBJ2-2; CDR3: CASSPPGTSRRELFF; DNA: TGTGCCAGCAGCCCCCCTGGGACTAGCCGTAGGGAGCTGTTTTTT
size: once; V: TRBV3-1/TRBV3-2; D: TRBD2; J: TRBJ2-1; CDR3: CASSQRTSNEQFF; DNA: TGTGCCAGCAGCCAGAGGACTAGCAATGAGCAGTTCTTC
size: once; V: TRBV7-2; D: TRBD1; J: TRBJ1-2; CDR3: CASSLEGTGRDGYTF; DNA: TGTGCCAGCAGCTTAGAAGGGACAGGGAGGGACGGCTACACCTTC
size: .; V: TRBV29-1; D: .; J: TRBJ1-1; CDR3: CSGESSGTSEAFF; DNA: TGCAGCGGCGAGTCCTCCGGGACATCTGAAGCTTTCTTT
size: .; V: TRBV2; D: .; J: TRBJ1-1; CDR3: CASSEGVGAEAFF; DNA: TGTGCCAGCAGTGAAGGTGTGGGGGCAGAAGCTTTCTTT
size: .; V: TRBV11-2; D: .; J: TRBJ2-5; CDR3: CASSSYPGTLQETQYF; DNA: TGTGCCAGCAGCTCATACCCCGGGACTCTACAAGAGACCCAGTACTTC
size: .; V: TRBV7-2; D: TRBD1; J: TRBJ2-2; CDR3: CASSLEVDRANTGELFF; DNA: TGTGCCAGCAGCTTAGAGGTGGACAGGGCGAACACCGGGGAGCTGTTTTTT
size: once; V: TRBV24-1; D: TRBD1; J: TRBJ1-2; CDR3: CATGTGSNYGYTF; DNA: TGTGCCACCGGGACAGGGTCTAACTATGGCTACACCTTC
size: .; V: TRBV4-2; D: .; J: TRBJ1-1; CDR3: CASSQEGRGPRVDTEAFF; DNA: TGTGCCAGCAGCCAAGAAGGTAGGGGCCCCAGGGTCGACACTGAAGCTTTCTTT
size: .; V: TRBV28; D: TRBD1; J: TRBJ2-3; CDR3: CASGSGGRDTQYF; DNA: TGTGCCAGCGGTTCAGGGGGCAGGGATACGCAGTATTTT
size: .; V: TRBV6-5; D: TRBD2; J: TRBJ2-1; CDR3: CASTKGLANHEQFF; DNA: TGTGCCAGCACCAAGGGACTAGCAAACCATGAGCAGTTCTTC
size: .; V: TRBV4-1; D: .; J: TRBJ2-2; CDR3: CASSQGTANTGELFF; DNA: TGCGCCAGCAGCCAAGGGACAGCGAACACCGGGGAGCTGTTTTTT
size: .; V: TRBV7-9; D: TRBD1; J: TRBJ1-1; CDR3: CASSLEPVLSGGRAEAFF; DNA: TGTGCCAGCAGCTTAGAGCCCGTGCTTTCAGGGGGCAGGGCTGAAGCTTTCTTT
size: .; V: TRBV20-1; D: TRBD2; J: TRBJ2-1; CDR3: CSASGRTSGNEQFF; DNA: TGCAGTGCTAGTGGTCGGACTAGCGGCAATGAGCAGTTCTTC
size: .; V: TRBV3-1/TRBV3-2; D: TRBD1; J: TRBJ2-3; CDR3: CASSRRQGTDTQYF; DNA: TGTGCCAGCAGCCGAAGACAGGGAACAGATACGCAGTATTTT
size: .; V: TRBV11-2; D: TRBD1; J: TRBJ2-2; CDR3: CASSLPRGPGELFF; DNA: TGTGCCAGCAGCCTCCCAAGGGGGCCCGGGGAGCTGTTTTTT
size: .; V: TRBV19; D: .; J: TRBJ1-5; CDR3: CASSIGRQRNQPQHF; DNA: TGTGCCAGTAGTATAGGGAGGCAGCGCAATCAGCCCCAGCATTTT
size: .; V: TRBV6-5; D: TRBD1; J: TRBJ2-7; CDR3: CASSFRDRGTYEQYF; DNA: TGTGCCAGCAGTTTCCGGGACAGGGGAACTTACGAGCAGTACTTC
size: .; V: TRBV28; D: .; J: TRBJ1-3; CDR3: CASSLPQGYTIYF; DNA: TGTGCCAGCAGTTTGCCCCAGGGGTACACCATATATTTT
size: .; V: TRBV30; D: TRBD2; J: TRBJ2-1; CDR3: CAWSVSWREGNEQFF; DNA: TGTGCCTGGAGTGTCTCCTGGCGGGAGGGCAATGAGCAGTTCTTC
size: .; V: TRBV19; D: .; J: TRBJ1-2; CDR3: CASSVVDGIVGYTF; DNA: TGTGCCAGTAGTGTCGTCGACGGGATAGTTGGCTACACCTTC
size: .; V: TRBV5-4; D: TRBD2; J: TRBJ2-5; CDR3: CASSLGAGGDQETQYF; DNA: TGTGCCAGCAGCTTGGGAGCGGGGGGGGACCAAGAGACCCAGTACTTC
size: .; V: TRBV7-2; D: TRBD2; J: TRBJ2-5; CDR3: CASSSGTKIPETQYF; DNA: TGTGCCAGCAGTTCCGGGACTAAGATACCGGAGACCCAGTACTTC
size: .; V: TRBV4-2; D: TRBD1; J: TRBJ1-2; CDR3: CASSQPGQGNGYTF; DNA: TGTGCCAGCAGCCAACCGGGACAGGGAAATGGCTACACCTTC
size: .; V: TRBV9; D: TRBD2; J: TRBJ2-7; CDR3: CASSPLAGIYEQYF; DNA: TGTGCCAGCAGCCCTCTAGCGGGAATCTACGAGCAGTACTTC
size: .; V: TRBV2; D: TRBD2; J: TRBJ2-2; CDR3: CASSEAPNPGLASGELFF; DNA: TGTGCCAGCAGTGAAGCGCCCAACCCGGGACTAGCGTCCGGGGAGCTGTTTTTT